The present TCR beta chain was sequenced within a study of CD8 T cells in Susac syndrome. Germline values: CDR1 SGHDT, CDR2 YYEEEE. Deletions cut 1 base from V and 2 bases from J, with 9 bases between. The CDR3 has 14 amino acids. Random hexamers served to reverse transcribe about 0.45 to 1 ug RNA. TCRdb recomputed calls from the immunoSEQ multiplex PCR reads with MiXCR, one row per CDR3 protein. The table has about 160,000 distinct CDR3 sequences, just under 95% seen once. Source material: CD4+ T cells from PBMCs. The V and J genes are TRBV5-6 and TRBJ1-1; no clear D gene. The clonotype comes from a human donor in good health. CDR3 sequence (DNA): TGTGCCAGCAGCTTGTACAGCCTAAACACTGAAGCTTTCTTT. Residues: CASSLYSLNTEAFF.